A single sample is the source of the 21 T cell receptor beta chains below, sequenced in a study of shared clonotypes between healthy human individuals. The assay was immunoSEQ multiplex PCR, and TCRdb's table has in-frame clones only and misses some. Of approximately 1,500,000 clones listed, approximately 97% are singletons. What was sequenced was naive CD4+ T cells sorted from blood. Specified subset: CD45RA+ positively selected. The receptors here all came from a young man in good health.

The chain uses TRBV4-3 and TRBJ2-7; no reliable D call. V was pared by 2 bases and J by 7 bases, with 18 bases between. Germline V gene lookup returns CDR1 LGHNA and CDR2 YSLEER. CDR3 size: 15 residues. The CDR3 DNA reads TGCGCCAGCAGCCAAATGGATTCCGTGCCTGGGGAGCAGTACTTC. Its protein is CASSQMDSVPGEQYF.

This clone has just one count. The J gene is TRBJ1-3, the V gene TRBV5-4, with D possibly being TRBD1 (5 bases). The germline CDR1 and CDR2 sequences are SGHNT and YYREEE (reference sequence). Deletions cut 0 bases from V and 0 bases from J, with 10 bases between. The CDR3 extends over 16 amino acids. The CDR3 loop reads CASSLAGQSSGNTIYF. Written as DNA, the CDR3 is TGTGCCAGCAGCTTGGCGGGGCAGAGCTCTGGAAACACCATATATTTT.

CDR3 DNA: TGTGCCAGTAGGGCTGGGACTAGCGGGAGCTATCTGTACTTC. Translated, it gives CASRAGTSGSYLYF. The genes are TRBV19 and TRBJ2-7; 14 positions match TRBD2. The CDR3 sequence is 14 residues long. Per the germline V gene, CDR1 is LNHDA and CDR2 is SQIVND (reference sequence). The trim removed 6 bases at V and 12 bases at J, leaving 10 bases unmatched.

This clone was observed a handful of times. V and J are TRBV6-1 and TRBJ1-2, with TRBD1 matching over 9 bases. J gave up 5 bases and V 7 bases, and 2 bases lay outside the gene matches. This CDR3 is built from 12 residues. CDR1 is MNHNS and CDR2 is SASEGT in the germline V gene. The CDR3 coding sequence is TGTGCCAGCATAGGACAGGGGTATGGCTACACCTTC. Translation gives CASIGQGYGYTF.

V usage is TRBV7-3 and J usage is TRBJ2-3, with 8 nucleotides matching TRBD2. The CDR3 runs 16 residues. Trimming took 3 bases from V and 3 from J; bases not matched to a gene: 8. The germline V gene has CDR1 SGHTA and CDR2 FQGTGA. In DNA form, the CDR3 reads TGTGCCAGCAGCTTGTCCGGGACTAGGGGGACAGATACGCAGTATTTT. Translating gives CASSLSGTRGTDTQYF.

Remarks on this clone: This CDR3 is also generated by other DNA sequences in the sample. This chain links TRBV5-1 with TRBJ2-3; 7 bases align to TRBD2. This CDR3 has 16 amino acids. Per the germline V gene, CDR1 is SGHRS and CDR2 is YFSETQ. V lost 0 bases, J lost 2 bases, and 6 bases stayed unmatched. The CDR3 coding sequence is TGCGCCAGCAGCTTGGGGTTAGCGGGCAACACAGATACGCAGTATTTT. It codes for CASSLGLAGNTDTQYF.

This clone was recorded once. The J gene is TRBJ2-1, the V gene TRBV28; D is perhaps TRBD1 (6 bases). Per the germline V gene, CDR1 is MDHEN and CDR2 is SYDVKM. Deletions cut 5 bases from V and 6 bases from J, with 17 bases between. CDR3 size: 15 residues. The CDR3 DNA reads as TGTGCCAGCAGTCTCCTCAGAGACAGGCTCAATGAGCAGTTCTTC. This gives the protein CASSLLRDRLNEQFF.

This chain links TRBV7-9 with TRBJ2-7, with 12 bases lining up with TRBD2. CDR3 length equals 19 residues. V lost 4 bases, J lost 2 bases, and 15 bases stayed unmatched. Germline loops: CDR1 SEHNR, CDR2 FQNEAQ (reference sequence). The CDR3 DNA reads TGTGCCAGCAGCTCACTATCAGCGAGGACTAGCGGGAAGCCCTACGAGCAGTACTTC. Translation gives CASSSLSARTSGKPYEQYF. The whole variable domain, filled in from reference TRBV7-9 and TRBJ2-7, reads DTGVSQNPRHKITKRGQNVTFRCDPISEHNRLYWYRQTLGQGPEFLTYFQNEAQLEKSRLLSDRFSAERPKGSFSTLEIQRTEQGDSAMYLCASSSLSARTSGKPYEQYFGPGTRLTVT.

This rearrangement joins TRBV14 to TRBJ2-1; 12 bases align to TRBD2. This CDR3 spans 20 amino acids. V dropped 0 bases and J dropped 4; count of bases not matched to a gene: 13. Germline-derived CDR1 and CDR2 are SGHDN and FVKESK. The chain's CDR3 is CASSQDRTSGRRARYNEQFF. Here the CDR3 DNA reads TGTGCCAGCAGCCAAGACCGCACTAGCGGGAGGAGGGCGAGGTACAATGAGCAGTTCTTC.

This chain uses TRBV27 with TRBJ2-3; TRBD1 matches 7 bases. Trimming at V came to 6 bases and at J to 4 bases, leaving 7 bases not matched to a gene. The CDR3 is 14 residues long. In germline, CDR1 is MNHEY, CDR2 SMNVEV (reference sequence). In DNA form, the CDR3 reads TGTGCCAGCAGCAAAGACAGGGTCGCAGATACGCAGTATTTT. Protein product: CASSKDRVADTQYF.

The rearrangement uses TRBV6-5 and TRBJ2-1; possible D gene TRBD2, 6 bases. Germline V gene lookup returns CDR1 MNHEY and CDR2 SVGAGI. Trimming took off 2 bases at V and 5 bases at J, with 13 bases between the two ends. The CDR3 extends over 15 amino acids. For the CDR3, the DNA is TGTGCCAGCAGTTACGGGGGGAGTCGAAACAATGAGCAGTTCTTC. This sequence encodes CASSYGGSRNNEQFF.

The V and J genes are TRBV9 and TRBJ2-1; D uncertain. The CDR3 is 17 amino acids. CDR1 and CDR2 from the germline V gene are SGDLS and YYNGEE. V was clipped by 4 bases and J by 0 bases, with 17 bases between them. CDR3: CASSRTQKASSYNEQFF. CDR3 DNA sequence: TGTGCCAGCAGCAGAACCCAGAAGGCATCCTCCTACAATGAGCAGTTCTTC.

Concerning this clone: This sample includes further DNA sequences coding for the same CDR3. The rearrangement links TRBV18 to TRBJ1-1; 9 positions agree with TRBD1. This CDR3 comprises 14 residues. Germline trimming cut 6 bases from V and 1 base from J; bases unmatched to any gene: 3. The germline V gene has CDR1 KGHSH and CDR2 LQKENI. The CDR3 region is CASSSDRGNTEAFF. CDR3 nucleotide sequence: TGTGCCAGCTCCTCGGACAGGGGGAACACTGAAGCTTTCTTT.

The chain's CDR3 is CASSYEPPGTQYF. CDR3 in DNA: TGTGCCAGCAGTTACGAGCCGCCGGGGACCCAGTACTTC. V gene TRBV6-5 combines with J gene TRBJ2-5; no clear D. Trimming left V 2 bases short and J 7 bases short, with 11 bases between. CDR1 and CDR2 (germline): MNHEY, SVGAGI. The CDR3 has 13 residues.

The rearrangement links TRBV28 to TRBJ1-5; 8 bases map to TRBD1. In germline, CDR1 is MDHEN, CDR2 SYDVKM. This CDR3 has 15 residues. V lost 6 bases and J lost 7; bases outside the gene matches: 11. The CDR3 DNA follows: TGTGCCAGCAGAGGCGAAGCAGGGGGCCGGCAGCCCCAGCATTTT. It specifies CASRGEAGGRQPQHF.

In its sample, this clone was seen once. The J gene is TRBJ1-1, the V gene TRBV7-2, with no clear D. The CDR3 totals 12 residues. Germline assignment: CDR1 SGHTA and CDR2 FQGNSA. V lost 4 bases, J lost 6 bases, and 9 bases lay in between. The CDR3 DNA reads as TGTGCCAGCAGCTACCCCCCATCTGAAGCTTTCTTT. Its translation: CASSYPPSEAFF.

The chain joins TRBV27 to TRBJ2-2; the D gene is possibly TRBD2 (6 bases). With 7 bases removed from V and 2 bases from J, the gap between germline ends came to 20 bases. The CDR3 sequence is 17 residues long. Germline CDR1 and CDR2: MNHEY and SMNVEV (reference sequence). DNA for the CDR3: TGTGCCAGCACCACTCTAGGGCGGAGGGCCAACACCGGGGAGCTGTTTTTT. Encoded protein: CASTTLGRRANTGELFF.

The chain is built from TRBV7-8 and TRBJ2-1, with unresolved D. Germline values: CDR1 SGHVS, CDR2 FQNEAQ. The CDR3 totals 15 residues. V was shortened by 3 bases and J by 7 bases, with 16 bases between the two germline ends. The DNA for the CDR3 is TGTGCCAGCAGCTTCAAAGGACCTCGTGGTAATGAGCAGTTCTTC. This translates into CASSFKGPRGNEQFF.

The chain is built from TRBV7-2 and TRBJ1-2; 11 positions match TRBD1. Germline CDR1 reads SGHTA; CDR2 reads FQGNSA. Germline trimming cut 5 bases from V and 7 bases from J; bases unmatched to any gene: 6. The CDR3 sequence is 14 residues long. The CDR3 DNA is TGTGCCAGCAGCCGCGAAGGGACAGGGGGTGGCTACACCTTC. Its protein is CASSREGTGGGYTF.

The genes are TRBV29-1 and TRBJ2-3; possible D gene TRBD2, 5 bases. The germline V gene has CDR1 SQVTM and CDR2 ANQGSEA. CDR3 size: 13 residues. Trimming left V 7 bases short and J 4 bases short, with 15 bases between. CDR3 in amino acids: CSAAEVLADTQYF. CDR3 DNA sequence: TGCAGCGCAGCGGAGGTTTTGGCAGATACGCAGTATTTT.

This chain uses TRBV6-6 with TRBJ2-4; TRBD2 aligns across 12 bases. Germline values: CDR1 MNHNY, CDR2 SVGAGI (reference sequence). The CDR3 contains 16 residues. Unmatched junction bases numbered 5, after V lost 7 bases and J lost 1 base. CDR3 DNA: TGTGCCAGCAACCTAGCGGGAGGGCCTGCCAAAAACATTCAGTACTTC. It translates to CASNLAGGPAKNIQYF.